The subject of this entry is one T cell receptor beta chain. In the original analysis: Reference gene primer amplification yielded estimated nucleated cell counts. The protocol was immunoSEQ multiplex PCR, while the TCRdb copy is restricted to in-frame clones and leaves out a portion. V, J and clone size reflect that table, while D and trimming were determined from the DNA. This sample has 40,000 to 60,000 clones, with 84% found just once. This sample was taken from a study of blood T cell repertoires in COVID-19. Study overall: Sites in the United States, Italy and Spain provided acute and convalescent COVID-19 samples.

The CDR3 runs 13 residues. Losses at the gene ends were 6 bases for V and 7 bases for J; bases not matched to a gene: 5. Per the germline V gene, CDR1 is MNHEY and CDR2 is SVGAGI. The genes are TRBV6-5 and TRBJ1-5; 8 positions match TRBD1. This receptor was obtained from a man aged 45-65 years with active COVID-19. The source material was peripheral blood. This CDR3 reads CASRDRVGQPQHF. In DNA form, the CDR3 reads TGTGCCAGCAGGGACAGGGTTGGGCAGCCCCAGCATTTT.